Below, 6 T cell receptor beta chains from the same sample are listed, as sequenced in a study of T cells expressing NK-cell markers. TCRdb re-called the 5' RACE reads and shows each CDR3 protein once, DNA omitted. With 400,000 to 550,000 distinct CDR3 sequences in the sample, the ten largest clones hold 7.3%. Specimen: blood T cells: a sorted CD56 or NKG2C T cell subset, CD4+ or CD8+ T cells, or bulk PBMC T cells (not recorded which). The source is a woman aged 18 to 75 in good health.

The chain has TRBV20-1 and TRBJ1-1; TCRdb lists TRBD1, though no DNA is available to test this call. Germline V gene sequence: CDR1 DFQATT, CDR2 SNEGSKA (reference sequence). The CDR3 has 13 residues. The CDR3 loop is CSARNRENTEAFF.

The chain employs TRBV11-1 and TRBJ1-3. From germline, CDR1 is SGHAT and CDR2 FQDESV (reference sequence). The CDR3 covers 18 residues. CDR3 sequence reads: CASRRHPAGGRSGNTIYF.

The chain combines TRBV5-5 with TRBJ2-1. The CDR3 totals 14 residues. Germline V gene sequence: CDR1 SGHKS, CDR2 YYEKEE (reference sequence). CDR3 residues: CASSLQPDGNEQFF. Variable domain in full (rest from reference TRBV5-5 and TRBJ2-1): DAGVTQSPTHLIKTRGQQVTLRCSPISGHKSVSWYQQVLGQGPQFIFQYYEKEERGRGNFPDRFSARQFPNYSSELNVNALLLGDSALYLCASSLQPDGNEQFFGPGTRLTVL.

The rearrangement links TRBV9 to TRBJ1-1. The CDR3 length is 12 residues. Germline loops: CDR1 SGDLS, CDR2 YYNGEE. CDR3 residues: CASSVADTEAFF.

V usage is TRBV20-1 and J usage is TRBJ2-2; TCRdb names TRBD2, which stays unverified in the absence of DNA. The germline V gene encodes CDR1 DFQATT and CDR2 SNEGSKA (reference sequence). The CDR3 totals 12 residues. The CDR3 loop reads CSAALYTGELFF.

V gene TRBV20-1 combines with J gene TRBJ2-7; TCRdb gives TRBD2 as the D gene, but with no DNA this cannot be confirmed. The CDR3 spans 15 residues. Germline V gives CDR1 DFQATT, CDR2 SNEGSKA (reference sequence). CDR3 amino acids: CSALSGGTSSYEQYF.